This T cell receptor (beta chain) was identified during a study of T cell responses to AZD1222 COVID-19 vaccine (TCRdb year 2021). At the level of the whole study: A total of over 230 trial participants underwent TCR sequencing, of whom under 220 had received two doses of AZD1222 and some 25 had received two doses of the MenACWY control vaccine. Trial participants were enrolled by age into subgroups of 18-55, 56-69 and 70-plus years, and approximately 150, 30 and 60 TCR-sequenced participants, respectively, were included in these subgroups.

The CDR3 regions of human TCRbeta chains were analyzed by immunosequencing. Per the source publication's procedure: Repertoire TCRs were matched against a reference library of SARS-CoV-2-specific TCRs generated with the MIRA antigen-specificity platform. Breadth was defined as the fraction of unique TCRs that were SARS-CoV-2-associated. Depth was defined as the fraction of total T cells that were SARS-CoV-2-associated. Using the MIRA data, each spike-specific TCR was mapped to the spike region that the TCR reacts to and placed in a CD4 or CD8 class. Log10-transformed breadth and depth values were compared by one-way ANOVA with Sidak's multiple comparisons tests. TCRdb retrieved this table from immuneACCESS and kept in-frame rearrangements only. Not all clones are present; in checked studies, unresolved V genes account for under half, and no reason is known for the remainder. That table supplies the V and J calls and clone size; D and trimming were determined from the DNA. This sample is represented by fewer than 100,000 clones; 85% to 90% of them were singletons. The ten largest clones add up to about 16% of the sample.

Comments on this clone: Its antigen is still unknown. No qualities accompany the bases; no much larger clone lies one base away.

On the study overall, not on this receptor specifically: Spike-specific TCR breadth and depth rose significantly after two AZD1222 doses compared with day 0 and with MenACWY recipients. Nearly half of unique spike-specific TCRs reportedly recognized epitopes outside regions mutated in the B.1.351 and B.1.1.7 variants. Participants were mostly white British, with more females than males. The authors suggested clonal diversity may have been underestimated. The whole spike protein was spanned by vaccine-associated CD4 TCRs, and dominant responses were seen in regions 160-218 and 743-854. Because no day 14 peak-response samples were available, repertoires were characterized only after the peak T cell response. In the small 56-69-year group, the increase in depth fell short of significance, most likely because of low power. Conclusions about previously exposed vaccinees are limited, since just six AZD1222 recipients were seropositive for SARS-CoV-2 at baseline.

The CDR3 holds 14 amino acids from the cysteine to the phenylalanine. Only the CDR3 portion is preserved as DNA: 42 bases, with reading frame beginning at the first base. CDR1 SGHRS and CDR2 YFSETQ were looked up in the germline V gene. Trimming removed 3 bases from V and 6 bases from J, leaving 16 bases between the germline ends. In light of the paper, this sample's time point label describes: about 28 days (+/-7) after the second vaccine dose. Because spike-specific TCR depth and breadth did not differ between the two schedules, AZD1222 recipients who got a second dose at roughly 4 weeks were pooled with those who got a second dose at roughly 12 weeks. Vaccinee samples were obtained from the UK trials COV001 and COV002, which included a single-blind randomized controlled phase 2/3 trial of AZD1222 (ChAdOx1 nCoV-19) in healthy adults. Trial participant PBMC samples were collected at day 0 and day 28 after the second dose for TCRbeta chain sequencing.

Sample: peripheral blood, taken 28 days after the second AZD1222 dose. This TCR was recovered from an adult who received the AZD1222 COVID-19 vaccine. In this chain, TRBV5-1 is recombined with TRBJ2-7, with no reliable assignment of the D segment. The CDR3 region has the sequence CASSSPGIAGEQYF. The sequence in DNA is TGCGCCAGCAGCTCCCCCGGAATAGCTGGCGAGCAGTACTTC. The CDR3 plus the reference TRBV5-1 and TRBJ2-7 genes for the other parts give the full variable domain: KAGVTQTPRYLIKTRGQQVTLSCSPISGHRSVSWYQQTPGQGLQFLFEYFSETQRNKGNFPGRFSGRQFSNSRSEMNVSTLELGDSALYLCASSSPGIAGEQYFGPGTRLTVT.